These T cell receptor beta chains were read from a single sample in a study of OX40 agonist ivuxolimab in advanced cancers. Measured with immunoSEQ multiplex PCR; TCRdb has only the in-frame clones, and not every one. Of roughly 13,000 clones listed, about 94% are singletons. The starting material was CD4+ or CD8+ T cells sorted from blood, obtained in a trial of the OX40 agonist ivuxolimab. These receptors came from an adult with an advanced solid tumor such as melanoma, head and neck, liver or kidney cancer. Each CDR3 is given with its conserved first and last residue. Fields, in order: J gene, V gene, D gene, clone size, CDR3 protein. D genes are given only for firm matches. Clone size is not always given. Where it is, it says once, few, many or a class for expanded clones.

>TRBJ1-2|TRBV29-1|TRBD1|-
CSVNRGDYGYTF
>TRBJ2-5|TRBV6-5|-|-
CASSYEETQYF
>TRBJ2-7|TRBV4-3|TRBD2|-
CASSQAPGLHYEQYF
>TRBJ1-5|TRBV27|-|-
CASSRSELNQPQHF
>TRBJ1-2|TRBV7-2|-|-
CASSLRDQGGGLDDYTF
>TRBJ1-2|TRBV7-9|-|-
CASSLGPTGGGYTF
>TRBJ1-2|TRBV5-6|TRBD1|-
CASRKAFTGDSYGYTF
>TRBJ2-3|TRBV5-4|TRBD2|-
CASSPSRGGDTDTQYF
>TRBJ2-3|TRBV9|-|-
CASSVFGGQSTDTQYF
>TRBJ2-2|TRBV5-4|-|few
CASSPGAAGELFF
>TRBJ1-1|TRBV28|-|-
CASRLTEAFF
>TRBJ2-2|TRBV7-2|-|-
CASSHWVGTNTGELFF
>TRBJ1-5|TRBV2|-|-
CASKDIDSNQPQHF
>TRBJ1-1|TRBV5-3|-|-
CASSLGGMNTEAFF
>TRBJ2-2|TRBV7-9|TRBD1|-
CASSSDRGLAGELFF
>TRBJ2-7|TRBV7-9|-|-
CASSLVLAGIYEQYF
>TRBJ2-5|TRBV7-2|TRBD2|few
CASSLLLAGRETQYF
>TRBJ2-5|TRBV27|-|-
CASSSALQETQYF
>TRBJ1-2|TRBV11-3|-|once
CASSLANVRRVITNFYGCTF
>TRBJ1-2|TRBV15|-|-
CATRGTQGEKWYGYTF
>TRBJ1-2|TRBV11-2|-|once
CASSAGGTYGYTF
>TRBJ1-2|TRBV7-9|-|medium-sized
CASSLEGAFNYGYTF
>TRBJ1-2|TRBV19|TRBD1|-
CASSMGTGDGYTF
>TRBJ1-5|TRBV7-3|-|-
CASSFLKHLKSHNQPQHF
>TRBJ2-7|TRBV7-2|-|-
CASNRPRDHEQYF
>TRBJ2-1|TRBV25-1|-|-
CASSENSRDKQFF
>TRBJ2-3|TRBV6-1|-|-
CASIKQDTQYF
>TRBJ2-7|TRBV4-3|-|-
CASSQGQNSYEQYF
>TRBJ2-7|TRBV6-5|TRBD2|few
CASRPSQRDYEQYF
>TRBJ2-2|TRBV19|-|-
CASSGGRTGELFF
>TRBJ2-1|TRBV29-1|TRBD2|-
CSVAGGSYNEQFF
>TRBJ1-2|TRBV7-2|-|-
CASSLETGLGNYGYTF
>TRBJ2-1|TRBV6-5|TRBD2|-
CASSSGVGNEQFF
>TRBJ2-1|TRBV7-8|TRBD2|-
CASSLRREGPLVNEQFF
>TRBJ1-5|TRBV30|-|-
CAWSPGFSNQPQHF
>TRBJ2-5|TRBV6-5|-|-
CASSYTTGLRKTQYF
>TRBJ1-6|TRBV14|-|-
CASSQSISALHF
>TRBJ1-5|TRBV28|-|-
CASSFPDVGQGRLNQPQHF
>TRBJ1-1|TRBV27|-|-
CASRSAGQSNTEAFF
>TRBJ2-7|TRBV7-6|TRBD2|-
CASSLGTSGTREQYF
>TRBJ1-5|TRBV6-5|-|-
CASSYSANQPQHF